This T cell receptor beta chain was documented in a study of blood T cell repertoires in COVID-19. About the research overall: Sample material is recorded as cDNA or gDNA derived from T cells, B-cell-depleted T cells, or PBMCs.

This CDR3 is built from 14 residues. V lost 6 bases and J 9 bases, leaving 15 bases between the germline ends. Germline-derived CDR1 and CDR2 are MRHNA and SNTAGT. Original processing methods: Scientists estimated how many nucleated cells there were by amplifying reference gene primers. Generated by immunoSEQ multiplex PCR, the TCRdb table keeps only in-frame clones and is missing some. The V and J calls and clone size are taken from that table; D and trimming were inferred from the DNA. Altogether 60,000 or so clones are present, approximately 89% being singletons, with the ten largest covering approximately 6.9%.

The source material was peripheral blood. This sequence was found in a man between 60 and 75 years old with active or convalescent COVID-19. The rearrangement links TRBV6-4 to TRBJ1-6, with a possible D match to TRBD1 (6 bases). Here the CDR3 reads CASSLDSRGSPLHF. The CDR3, as DNA: TGTGCCAGCAGCTTGGACAGCCGGGGTTCACCCCTCCACTTT.